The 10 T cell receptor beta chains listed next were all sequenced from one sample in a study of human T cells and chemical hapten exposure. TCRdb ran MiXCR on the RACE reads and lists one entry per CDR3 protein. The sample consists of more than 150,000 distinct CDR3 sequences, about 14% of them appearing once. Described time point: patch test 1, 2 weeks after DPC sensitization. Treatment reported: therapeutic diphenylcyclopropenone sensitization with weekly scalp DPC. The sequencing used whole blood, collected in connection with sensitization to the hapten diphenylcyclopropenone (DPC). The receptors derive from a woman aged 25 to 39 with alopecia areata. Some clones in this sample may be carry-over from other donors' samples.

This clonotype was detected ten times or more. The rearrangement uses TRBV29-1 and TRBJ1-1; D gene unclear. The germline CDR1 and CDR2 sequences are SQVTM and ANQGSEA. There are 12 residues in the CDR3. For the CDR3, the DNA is TGCAGTGGCGGGAGAGAGAACACTGAAGCTTTCTTT. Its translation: CSGGRENTEAFF.

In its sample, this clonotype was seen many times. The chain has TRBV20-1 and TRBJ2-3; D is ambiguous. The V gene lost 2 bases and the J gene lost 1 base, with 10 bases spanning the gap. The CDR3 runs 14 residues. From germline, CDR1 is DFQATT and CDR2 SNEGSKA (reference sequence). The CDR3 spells CSARKNSGTDTQYF. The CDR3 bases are TGCAGTGCTAGAAAGAACTCAGGCACAGATACGCAGTATTTT.

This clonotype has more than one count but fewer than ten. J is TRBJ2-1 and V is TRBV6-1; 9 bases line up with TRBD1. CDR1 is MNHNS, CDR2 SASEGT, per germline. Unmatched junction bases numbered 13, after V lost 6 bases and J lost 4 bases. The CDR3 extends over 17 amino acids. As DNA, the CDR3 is TGTGCCAGCAGCCCGGGACCGGGACAGGGTGGGTACAATGAGCAGTTCTTC. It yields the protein CASSPGPGQGGYNEQFF.

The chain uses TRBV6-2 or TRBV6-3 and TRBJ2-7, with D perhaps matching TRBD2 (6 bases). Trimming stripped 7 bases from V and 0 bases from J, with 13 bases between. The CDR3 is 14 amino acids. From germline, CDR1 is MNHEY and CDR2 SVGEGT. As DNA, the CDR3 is TGTGCCAGCATATCACACGGGAGCTCCTACGAGCAGTACTTC. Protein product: CASISHGSSYEQYF.

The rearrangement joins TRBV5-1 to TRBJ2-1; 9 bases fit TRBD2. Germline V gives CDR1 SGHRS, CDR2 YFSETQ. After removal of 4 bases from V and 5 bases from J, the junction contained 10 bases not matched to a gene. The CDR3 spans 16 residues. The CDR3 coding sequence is TGCGCCAGCAGCCGAGACGGGCTAGCGGGAAACAATGAGCAGTTCTTC. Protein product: CASSRDGLAGNNEQFF.

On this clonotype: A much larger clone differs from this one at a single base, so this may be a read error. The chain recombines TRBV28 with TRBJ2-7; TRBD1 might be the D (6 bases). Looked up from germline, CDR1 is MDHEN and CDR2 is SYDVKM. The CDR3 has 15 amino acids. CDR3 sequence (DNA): TGTACCAGCAGTTTCACCGGACAGATCTCCTACGAGCAGTACTTC. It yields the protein CTSSFTGQISYEQYF.

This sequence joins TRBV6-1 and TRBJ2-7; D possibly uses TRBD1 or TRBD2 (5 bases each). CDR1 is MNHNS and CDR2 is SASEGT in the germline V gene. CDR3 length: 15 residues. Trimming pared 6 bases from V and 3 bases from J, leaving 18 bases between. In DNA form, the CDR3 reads TGTGCCAGCAGCGCCCTGGTGGGGGACCACTACGAGCAGTACTTC. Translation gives CASSALVGDHYEQYF.

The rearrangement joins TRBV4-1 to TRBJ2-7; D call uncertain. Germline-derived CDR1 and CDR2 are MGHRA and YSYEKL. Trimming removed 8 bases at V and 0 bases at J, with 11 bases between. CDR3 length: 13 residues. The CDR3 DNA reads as TGCGCCAGCTCCCCTGCGAGCTCCTACGAGCAGTACTTC. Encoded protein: CASSPASSYEQYF.

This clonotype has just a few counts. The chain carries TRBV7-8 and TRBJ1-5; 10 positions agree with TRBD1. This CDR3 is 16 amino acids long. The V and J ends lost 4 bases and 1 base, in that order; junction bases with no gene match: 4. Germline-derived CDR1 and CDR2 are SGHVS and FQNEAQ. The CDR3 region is CASSSGDRGSNQPQHF. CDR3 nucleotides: TGTGCCAGCAGCTCGGGGGACAGGGGAAGCAATCAGCCCCAGCATTTT.

CDR3 protein: CASSILQGKDTQYF. CDR3 coding DNA: TGTGCCAGCAGTATACTCCAGGGGAAAGATACGCAGTATTTT. This chain joins TRBV12-3 or TRBV12-4 and TRBJ2-3; the D gene is possibly TRBD1 (6 bases). The V end was cut by 5 bases, the J end by 5 bases, with 14 bases between. The CDR3 covers 14 residues.